This is a list of T cell receptor beta chains from one sample in a study of T cells after yellow fever vaccination. TCRdb recomputed calls from the 5' RACE reads with MiXCR, one row per CDR3 protein. In the table there are about 400,000 distinct CDR3 sequences, around a tenth of which are singletons. Here the sequenced sample was PBMCs, taken on the day of the first yellow fever vaccination. The receptor set was obtained from a man between 18 and 35 years old who received the YFV17D yellow fever vaccine. The CDR3 runs from the conserved cysteine through the conserved F or W. The D gene is left open where the match is weak. Some rows have no size entry. The others give once, few or many, or a class for an expanded clone.

DNA: TGTGCCAGCAGCCCCAGAAGAGGTTCCTACGAGCAGTACTTC
CDR3: CASSPRRGSYEQYF
D: .
length: 14
V: TRBV7-2
J: TRBJ2-7
size: .

DNA: TGCGCCAGCAGCTATCTCGGGGGAACTAATGAAAAACTGTTTTTT
CDR3: CASSYLGGTNEKLFF
D: .
length: 15
V: TRBV5-1
J: TRBJ1-4
size: .

DNA: TGCGCCAGCCGAGCCGTAGGGGCGGATAATAATTCACCCCTCCACTTT
CDR3: CASRAVGADNNSPLHF
D: .
length: 16
V: TRBV4-3
J: TRBJ1-6
size: .

DNA: TGTGCCAGCAGCCAAGGTTCTGGGGTCGGCACAGATACGCAGTATTTT
CDR3: CASSQGSGVGTDTQYF
D: .
length: 16
V: TRBV3-1
J: TRBJ2-3
size: .

DNA: TGTGCCATGAAATCACCGGAGACAGATACGCAGTATTTT
CDR3: CAMKSPETDTQYF
D: .
length: 13
V: TRBV10-3
J: TRBJ2-3
size: .

DNA: TGCTCCAGCGACAGAAAGGGCAAAAACATTCAGTACTTC
CDR3: CSSDRKGKNIQYF
D: .
length: 13
V: TRBV5-1
J: TRBJ2-4
size: .

DNA: TGCGCCAGCAGCTTGCTGCAGACCGAGGCCGGGGAGCTGTTTTTT
CDR3: CASSLLQTEAGELFF
D: .
length: 15
V: TRBV5-1
J: TRBJ2-2
size: .

DNA: TGCAGCGTTCGGACTCCGGACAGCTTACTTGACTATGGCTACACCTTC
CDR3: CSVRTPDSLLDYGYTF
D: .
length: 16
V: TRBV29-1
J: TRBJ1-2
size: few

DNA: TGTGCCAGCAGCTTTGACACGAACACTGAAGCTTTCTTT
CDR3: CASSFDTNTEAFF
D: .
length: 13
V: TRBV7-3
J: TRBJ1-1
size: .

DNA: TGTGCCAGCAGCGCTCGGGCAGGGAGGGATGAAAAACTGTTTTTT
CDR3: CASSARAGRDEKLFF
D: .
length: 15
V: TRBV9
J: TRBJ1-4
size: few

DNA: TGTGCCAGCAGGCCACAGGGGGCCCCTAACACCGGGGAGCTGTTTTTT
CDR3: CASRPQGAPNTGELFF
D: TRBD1
length: 16
V: TRBV6-2/TRBV6-3
J: TRBJ2-2
size: .

DNA: TGCGCCAGCAAGGTTTGGGGGGTCGGGTGGAAGACCCAGTACTTC
CDR3: CASKVWGVGWKTQYF
D: .
length: 15
V: TRBV4-1
J: TRBJ2-5
size: .

DNA: TGCAGCGTTGAAGGGTCGTCAGTCCATGAAAAACTGTTTTTT
CDR3: CSVEGSSVHEKLFF
D: .
length: 14
V: TRBV29-1
J: TRBJ1-4
size: .

DNA: TGTGCCAGCAGCCCCCCAGGGAATGGGGAGACCCAGTACTTC
CDR3: CASSPPGNGETQYF
D: .
length: 14
V: TRBV3-1
J: TRBJ2-5
size: .

DNA: TGTGCCAGCAGGCCTAGACAGGGCCAAGAAAAACTGTTTTTT
CDR3: CASRPRQGQEKLFF
D: TRBD1
length: 14
V: TRBV7-9
J: TRBJ1-4
size: many

DNA: TGTGCCAGCAGCCCCTATGTTGGGGGATACAATGAGCAGTTCTTC
CDR3: CASSPYVGGYNEQFF
D: .
length: 15
V: TRBV6-1
J: TRBJ2-1
size: .

DNA: TGTGCCAGCAGCTTAAGCGTAGGAGGGAATCAGCCCCAGCATTTT
CDR3: CASSLSVGGNQPQHF
D: .
length: 15
V: TRBV11-2
J: TRBJ1-5
size: .

DNA: TGTGCCACCAGCAGTGGGGGCGTGGGAAACACCATATATTTT
CDR3: CATSSGGVGNTIYF
D: .
length: 14
V: TRBV15
J: TRBJ1-3
size: many

DNA: TGTGCCAGCAGCTTGGCGTGGGAAGGAGGCGGCTACACCTTC
CDR3: CASSLAWEGGGYTF
D: .
length: 14
V: TRBV5-6
J: TRBJ1-2
size: few

DNA: TGTGCCAGCAGTTTAGACAGGATCCTCTCCTACGAGCAGTACTTC
CDR3: CASSLDRILSYEQYF
D: .
length: 15
V: TRBV12-3/TRBV12-4
J: TRBJ2-7
size: .

DNA: TGTGCCAGCAGTGGCGGACGGCCCTATGGCTACACCTTC
CDR3: CASSGGRPYGYTF
D: .
length: 13
V: TRBV6-1
J: TRBJ1-2
size: .

DNA: TGTGCCACCAGCCAAGAATGGCAGTCGCTCTTAGGGGAGACCCAGTACTTC
CDR3: CATSQEWQSLLGETQYF
D: .
length: 17
V: TRBV3-1
J: TRBJ2-5
size: .

DNA: TGTGCCAGCAACACACAGGGGTCCCACGAGCAGTACTTC
CDR3: CASNTQGSHEQYF
D: TRBD1
length: 13
V: TRBV12-3/TRBV12-4
J: TRBJ2-7
size: few

DNA: TGTGCCATCAGTGCCAGGGTGGAAGAGACCCAGTACTTC
CDR3: CAISARVEETQYF
D: .
length: 13
V: TRBV10-3
J: TRBJ2-5
size: few

DNA: TGTGCCAGCAGTTTGGGCAGCTCCCTGAATTTT
CDR3: CASSLGSSLNF
D: .
length: 11
V: TRBV12-3/TRBV12-4
J: TRBJ1-5
size: .

DNA: TGTGCCAGCCTACGAGGGACAGGGTGGGAGACCCAGTACTTC
CDR3: CASLRGTGWETQYF
D: TRBD1
length: 14
V: TRBV7-9
J: TRBJ2-5
size: many

DNA: TGTGCCAGCAGCCCGCCCGGAGGAGATACGCAGTATTTT
CDR3: CASSPPGGDTQYF
D: .
length: 13
V: TRBV3-1
J: TRBJ2-3
size: .

DNA: TGCAGTGCTCCCCGCCAGGAGGTGCAAGAGACCCAGTACTTC
CDR3: CSAPRQEVQETQYF
D: .
length: 14
V: TRBV20-1
J: TRBJ2-5
size: .

DNA: TGTGCCAGCAGCGCCGAGGTAGAGACCCAGTACTTC
CDR3: CASSAEVETQYF
D: .
length: 12
V: TRBV7-9
J: TRBJ2-5
size: .

DNA: TGTGCCAGCAGGGGTTGGGGCTTTAACACAGATACGCAGTATTTT
CDR3: CASRGWGFNTDTQYF
D: .
length: 15
V: TRBV27
J: TRBJ2-3
size: few

DNA: TGTGCCAGCAGCGTAGGGCAGTCGACCCTTTACGAGCAGTACTTC
CDR3: CASSVGQSTLYEQYF
D: .
length: 15
V: TRBV9
J: TRBJ2-7
size: few

DNA: TGTGCCAGCAGCTTGACAGTAAAAGACAATGAGCAGTTCTTC
CDR3: CASSLTVKDNEQFF
D: .
length: 14
V: TRBV5-6
J: TRBJ2-1
size: few

DNA: TGTGCCAGTAGTTTGGGCAGAAAGAACACTGAAGCTTTCTTT
CDR3: CASSLGRKNTEAFF
D: .
length: 14
V: TRBV19
J: TRBJ1-1
size: .

DNA: TGTGCCACCAAGGACAGACAGAACACTGAAGCTTTCTTT
CDR3: CATKDRQNTEAFF
D: .
length: 13
V: TRBV19
J: TRBJ1-1
size: many

DNA: TGCACCAGCAGCCAAGTCGGCGGGGGTGTTAGCACAGATACGCAGTATTTT
CDR3: CTSSQVGGGVSTDTQYF
D: .
length: 17
V: TRBV1
J: TRBJ2-3
size: few

DNA: TGCAGTGCTACGCCGACAGGGGGGATTGAAAAACTGTTTTTT
CDR3: CSATPTGGIEKLFF
D: TRBD1
length: 14
V: TRBV20-1
J: TRBJ1-4
size: few

DNA: TGCGCCAGCAGCTTGGCCCTCGGACAGTCGAATGAAAAACTGTTTTTT
CDR3: CASSLALGQSNEKLFF
D: .
length: 16
V: TRBV5-1
J: TRBJ1-4
size: few

DNA: TGCAGCGTCTCATTTGGGACAGCTAGCAATCAGCCCCAGCATTTT
CDR3: CSVSFGTASNQPQHF
D: TRBD1
length: 15
V: TRBV29-1
J: TRBJ1-5
size: many

DNA: TGTGCCAGCCGGACCGAGAACACCGGGGAGCTGTTTTTT
CDR3: CASRTENTGELFF
D: .
length: 13
V: TRBV2
J: TRBJ2-2
size: few

DNA: TGTGCCAGCAGCCAACGCATGACGGTTCTCTCTGGAAACACCATATATTTT
CDR3: CASSQRMTVLSGNTIYF
D: .
length: 17
V: TRBV11-2
J: TRBJ1-3
size: .

DNA: TGTGCCAGCAGTGAAGCAGACAGGGCAGAGACCCAGTACTTC
CDR3: CASSEADRAETQYF
D: TRBD1
length: 14
V: TRBV2
J: TRBJ2-5
size: few

DNA: TGTGCCAGCAGCTTGCTGACAGGGAGGTACAATGAGCAGTTCTTC
CDR3: CASSLLTGRYNEQFF
D: .
length: 15
V: TRBV21-1
J: TRBJ2-1
size: few

DNA: TGTGCCAGCGACAGGAGAAACCCTGGAAACACCATATATTTT
CDR3: CASDRRNPGNTIYF
D: .
length: 14
V: TRBV12-3/TRBV12-4
J: TRBJ1-3
size: many

DNA: TGTGCCAGCTCACCGATGAGGCAGGATAATTCACCCCTCCACTTT
CDR3: CASSPMRQDNSPLHF
D: .
length: 15
V: TRBV18
J: TRBJ1-6
size: .

DNA: TGTGCCAGCTCACCTCGGAGTTCCGGGGAGCTGTTTTTT
CDR3: CASSPRSSGELFF
D: .
length: 13
V: TRBV18
J: TRBJ2-2
size: few

DNA: TGTGCCAGCAGTTATCGGGGGGCCACTAATTCACCCCTCCACTTT
CDR3: CASSYRGATNSPLHF
D: .
length: 15
V: TRBV28
J: TRBJ1-6
size: few

DNA: TGTGCCAGCAGTTTAGGGGAGAGATCGAAGCAGTTCTTC
CDR3: CASSLGERSKQFF
D: .
length: 13
V: TRBV27
J: TRBJ2-1
size: .

DNA: TGCGCCAGCAGCCAGGATACCGGGACAGGCGCTGAAGCTTTCTTT
CDR3: CASSQDTGTGAEAFF
D: TRBD1
length: 15
V: TRBV4-3
J: TRBJ1-1
size: few

DNA: TGCAGTGCGAATCCCGAATTCCCGAAAAACATTCAGTACTTC
CDR3: CSANPEFPKNIQYF
D: .
length: 14
V: TRBV20-1
J: TRBJ2-4
size: .

DNA: TGTGCCAGCAGTCGGACAGGGTCAGACGAAAAACTGTTTTTT
CDR3: CASSRTGSDEKLFF
D: TRBD1
length: 14
V: TRBV6-1
J: TRBJ1-4
size: .

DNA: TGTGCCAGCAGTTCGTCTAGCGCCCTCCCCCTCTTC
CDR3: CASSSSSALPLF
D: .
length: 12
V: TRBV12-3/TRBV12-4
J: TRBJ2-5
size: few